This is a list of T cell receptor beta chains from one sample in a study of blood T cell repertoires in COVID-19. This table comes from immunoSEQ multiplex PCR, and its TCRdb copy is limited to in-frame clones, with some not included. The data hold some 68,000 clones, with more than 85% observed a single time. Material: peripheral blood. The origin of the receptors is a man in his forties with COVID-19, enrolled during active disease. CDR3s include the opening cysteine and the closing phenylalanine or tryptophan.

j_gene: TRBJ2-4; v_gene: TRBV6-2/TRBV6-3; CDR3aa: CASSDRDRDIQYF
j_gene: TRBJ1-2; v_gene: TRBV7-9; CDR3aa: CASSPDFPIYGYTF
j_gene: TRBJ2-5; v_gene: TRBV5-1; CDR3aa: CASSLEAYRGETQYF
j_gene: TRBJ1-1; v_gene: TRBV9; CDR3aa: CASSSGTGLPGGAFF
j_gene: TRBJ2-5; v_gene: TRBV5-1; CDR3aa: CASSTLGSVQETQYF
j_gene: TRBJ1-1; v_gene: TRBV19; CDR3aa: CASSPPGSGTEAFF
j_gene: TRBJ2-3; v_gene: TRBV6-4; CDR3aa: CASSPSPTQSDTQYF
j_gene: TRBJ1-1; v_gene: TRBV7-9; CDR3aa: CASSLGQGATEAFF
j_gene: TRBJ2-3; v_gene: TRBV29-1; CDR3aa: CSAEEGTGTDTQYF
j_gene: TRBJ1-4; v_gene: TRBV30; CDR3aa: CAWREPPGEKLFF
j_gene: TRBJ2-7; v_gene: TRBV30; CDR3aa: CAWSVLGKLSYEQYF
j_gene: TRBJ1-4; v_gene: TRBV6-1; CDR3aa: CASSEALGRGEEKLFF